The 5 T cell receptor beta chains below were found in one sample sequenced in a study of T cell responses to AZD1222 COVID-19 vaccine. TCRdb's table, derived via immunoSEQ multiplex PCR, lists solely in-frame clones and lacks some. The sample holds roughly 140,000 clones, roughly 91% seen once. Sequenced here: peripheral blood, sampled on day 0 of AZD1222 vaccination. These receptors were taken from an adult in good health.

The V call is TRBV4-3, the J call TRBJ1-3; D uncertain. The CDR3 is 15 amino acids. Between the trimmed V and J ends, which lost 0 bases and 3 bases, there was a span of 9 bases. The V gene's germline CDR1 is LGHNA and CDR2 YSLEER. CDR3 loop: CASSQDWGGGNTIYF. In DNA form, the CDR3 reads TGCGCCAGCAGCCAAGATTGGGGAGGTGGAAACACCATATATTTT.

This clone has just one count. The rearrangement uses TRBV9 and TRBJ1-3, with D unresolved. Trimming pared 3 bases from V and 11 bases from J, leaving 12 bases between. This CDR3 region has 12 residues. The germline V gene encodes CDR1 SGDLS and CDR2 YYNGEE. The CDR3 loop reads CASSERVSPIYF. The CDR3 coding sequence is TGTGCCAGCAGCGAGCGAGTGTCACCCATATATTTT.

The chain employs TRBV30 and TRBJ2-1; no clear D gene. The CDR3 spans 14 residues. Germline V gene sequence: CDR1 GTSNPN, CDR2 SVGIG (reference sequence). The ends were cut back, 0 bases at V and 7 bases at J, with 13 bases in the middle. The CDR3 sequence: CAWSVTRGSNEQFF. In nucleotides, the CDR3 is TGTGCCTGGAGTGTAACCAGAGGATCTAATGAGCAGTTCTTC. Variable domain in full (rest from reference TRBV30 and TRBJ2-1): SQTIHQWPATLVQPVGSPLSLECTVEGTSNPNLYWYRQAAGRGLQLLFYSVGIGQISSEVPQNLSASRPQDRQFILSSKKLLLSDSGFYLCAWSVTRGSNEQFFGPGTRLTVL.

V is TRBV21-1 and J is TRBJ2-1; whether TRBD2, the table's D call, matches the DNA was not checked. TRBV21-1 is annotated as a pseudogene. The CDR3 consists of 23 residues. CDR3 region: CASSKTLSGTPIPGLAVHNEQFF. CDR3 in DNA: TGTGCCAGCAGCAAAACTCTTTCCGGGACACCAATTCCGGGACTAGCGGTCCACAATGAGCAGTTCTTC.

The chain is built from TRBV28 and TRBJ1-2; 12 bases fit TRBD1. V was clipped by 4 bases and J by 8 bases; unmatched bases: 5. CDR3 length: 14 amino acids. CDR1 MDHEN and CDR2 SYDVKM come from the germline V gene. As DNA, the CDR3 is TGTGCCAGCAGTTCGCCGGGACAGGGGGCGGGCTACACCTTC. Protein: CASSSPGQGAGYTF.